Below are 29 T cell receptor beta chains sequenced from a single sample in a study of blood T cell repertoires in COVID-19 (dated by TCRdb to about 2020). Library generation was performed with the immunoSEQ multiplex PCR assay. TCRdb retrieved this table from immuneACCESS and kept in-frame rearrangements only. Not all clones are present; in checked studies, unresolved V genes account for under half, and no reason is known for the remainder. This sample holds roughly 250,000 clones; 84% were observed only once. Of the sample, about 9.1% is held by the ten largest clones. Sequencing was performed on peripheral blood. These receptors were taken from a human donor in a cohort sampled during active COVID-19.

V is TRBV18 and J is TRBJ1-1, with D perhaps TRBD1 (5 bases). The V end lost 6 bases, the J end lost 0 bases, and 17 bases lay between the germline ends. This CDR3 is built from 16 residues. Germline assignment: CDR1 KGHSH and CDR2 LQKENI. Here the CDR3 DNA reads TGTGCCAGCTCTCACCGTGGGGGGACGATGAACACTGAAGCTTTCTTT. Translating gives CASSHRGGTMNTEAFF.

Note on this clone: This specimen includes other DNA sequences encoding the same CDR3. The J gene is TRBJ2-1, the V gene TRBV24-1; 9 bases match TRBD1. This CDR3 has 12 amino acids. In germline, CDR1 is KGHDR, CDR2 SFDVKD. With 8 bases clipped from V and 7 bases from J, the junction kept 2 bases outside the gene matches. The CDR3 protein is CATNGQGNEQFF. The DNA of the CDR3 is TGTGCCACCAACGGACAGGGGAATGAGCAGTTCTTC.

The table lists this clone with a count of one. The rearrangement links TRBV6-5 to TRBJ1-2; D not resolved. Germline assignment: CDR1 MNHEY and CDR2 SVGAGI. V dropped 2 bases and J dropped 0 bases, with 13 bases sitting between them. The CDR3 runs 16 residues. The CDR3, as DNA: TGTGCCAGCAGTTACGCCAATGTCGGGGCTAACTATGGCTACACCTTC. Translated: CASSYANVGANYGYTF.

The CDR3 region has the DNA TGTGCCAGCAGCTTAGGCAGTGCCTACGAGCAGTACTTC. The encoded protein is CASSLGSAYEQYF. The chain recombines TRBV7-6 with TRBJ2-7; D not resolved. The ends were cut back, 1 base at V and 2 bases at J, with 6 bases in the middle. The germline CDR1 and CDR2 sequences are SGHVS and FNYEAQ. The CDR3 totals 13 residues. Full variable domain (missing parts from reference TRBV7-6 and TRBJ2-7): GAGVSQSPRYKVTKRGQDVALRCDPISGHVSLYWYRQALGQGPEFLTYFNYEAQQDKSGLPNDRFSAERPEGSISTLTIQRTEQRDSAMYRCASSLGSAYEQYFGPGTRLTVT.

The rearrangement links TRBV6-5 to TRBJ1-5; tentative D call: TRBD1 (5 bases). Germline V gene lookup returns CDR1 MNHEY and CDR2 SVGAGI. V lost 5 bases and J lost 3, with 11 bases in between. The CDR3 has 14 residues. CDR3 amino acids: CASSLDRNNQPQHF. CDR3 nucleotide sequence: TGTGCCAGCAGTCTTGACAGAAACAATCAGCCCCAGCATTTT.

This chain uses TRBV20-1 with TRBJ2-5; D is unresolved. The V and J ends lost 6 bases and 5 bases respectively, with 4 bases between them. Looked up from germline, CDR1 is DFQATT and CDR2 is SNEGSKA (reference sequence). This CDR3 comprises 9 residues. CDR3 coding DNA: TGCAGTGCCGGGGAGACCCAGTACTTC. Translated: CSAGETQYF.

This chain joins TRBV7-8 and TRBJ2-5, with 12 nucleotides matching TRBD2. Germline V gene lookup returns CDR1 SGHVS and CDR2 FQNEAQ. V shed 5 bases, J shed 0 bases, and the junction held 4 bases outside the gene matches. The CDR3 length is 16 residues. CDR3: CASSALAGGYQETQYF. In DNA form, the CDR3 reads TGTGCCAGCAGCGCACTAGCGGGGGGATACCAAGAGACCCAGTACTTC.

The chain's CDR3 is CASSPGQIGRQPQHF. Here the CDR3 DNA reads TGTGCCAGCAGTCCGGGACAAATTGGACGTCAGCCCCAGCATTTT. The rearrangement joins TRBV6-5 to TRBJ1-5, with D maybe TRBD1 (6 bases). CDR3 length: 15 residues. CDR1 and CDR2 from the germline V gene are MNHEY and SVGAGI. Trimming shortened V by 5 bases and J by 6 bases, and 17 bases separated the two germline ends.

This chain links TRBV4-1 with TRBJ1-4, with TRBD1 matching over 7 bases. Germline V lookup: CDR1 MGHRA, CDR2 YSYEKL. This CDR3 is built from 15 residues. V was pared by 4 bases and J by 5 bases, with 7 bases of the junction left unmatched. In nucleotides, the CDR3 is TGCGCCAGCAGCCCTTGGACAGGAGTCAATGAAAAACTGTTTTTT. It encodes CASSPWTGVNEKLFF.

In this sample, this clone turned up once. A clone one base away is much larger, so this may be a read error. The chain joins TRBV9 to TRBJ2-7; 11 bases match TRBD1. Unmatched junction bases numbered 3, after V lost 4 bases and J lost 3 bases. CDR1 and CDR2 (germline): SGDLS, YYNGEE. The CDR3 totals 14 residues. CDR3 sequence (DNA): TGTGCCAGCAGCACCGGGACAGGGGGCTACGAGCAGTACTTC. Amino acid sequence: CASSTGTGGYEQYF.

V gene TRBV5-4 combines with J gene TRBJ1-1, with 10 bases lining up with TRBD1. J gave up 7 bases and V 4 bases, and 10 bases lay outside the gene matches. CDR1 and CDR2 (germline): SGHNT, YYREEE (reference sequence). The CDR3 is 15 amino acids. CDR3 sequence reads: CASSPQTGGPLEAFF. DNA for the CDR3: TGTGCCAGCAGCCCCCAGACAGGGGGCCCCCTTGAAGCTTTCTTT.

The gene calls are TRBV3-1 (or the pseudogene TRBV3-2) and TRBJ2-5, with TRBD2 identical over 9 bases. Germline values: CDR1 LGHDT, CDR2 YNNKEL (reference sequence). There are 16 residues in the CDR3. With V trimmed by 4 bases and J by 7 bases, 13 bases remained unmatched. Here the CDR3 reads CASSLVPAGGGGTQYF. The CDR3 bases are TGTGCCAGCAGCCTAGTGCCAGCGGGGGGCGGAGGGACCCAGTACTTC.

The rearrangement links TRBV9 to TRBJ1-2; the D gene is possibly TRBD1 (6 bases). The CDR3 has 15 residues. The germline V gene encodes CDR1 SGDLS and CDR2 YYNGEE. Trimming left V 0 bases short and J 4 bases short, with 13 bases between. CDR3 amino acids: CASSVERGGFYGYTF. The CDR3 nucleotides are TGTGCCAGCAGCGTAGAACGAGGGGGTTTCTATGGCTACACCTTC. Together with reference TRBV9 and TRBJ1-2, the CDR3 gives the full variable domain: DSGVTQTPKHLITATGQRVTLRCSPRSGDLSVYWYQQSLDQGLQFLIQYYNGEERAKGNILERFSAQQFPDLHSELNLSSLELGDSALYFCASSVERGGFYGYTFGSGTRLTVV.

V is TRBV6-6 and J is TRBJ1-1; D may be TRBD1 (6 bases). The CDR3 covers 16 residues. Trimming shortened V by 2 bases and J by 0 bases, and 13 bases separated the two germline ends. The V gene's germline CDR1 is MNHNY and CDR2 SVGAGI (reference sequence). The CDR3 DNA reads TGTGCCAGCAGTTACACGGCAGGGGCGATGAACACTGAAGCTTTCTTT. It specifies CASSYTAGAMNTEAFF.

The chain carries TRBV7-3 and TRBJ2-3, with 15 bases identical to TRBD2. This CDR3 has 19 amino acids. Germline V gene lookup returns CDR1 SGHTA and CDR2 FQGTGA. V shed 5 bases and J 0 bases; nucleotides not matched to a gene: 9. CDR3 protein: CASSARTSGRGFSTDTQYF. The CDR3 DNA sequence: TGTGCCAGCAGCGCCCGGACTAGCGGGAGGGGCTTTAGCACAGATACGCAGTATTTT.

The chain links TRBV18 to TRBJ1-5; 9 bases are shared with TRBD1. The CDR3 has 16 amino acids. Germline trimming cut 4 bases from V and 6 bases from J; bases unmatched to any gene: 10. Germline V CDR1 and CDR2: KGHSH, LQKENI. As DNA, the CDR3 is TGTGCCAGCTCACTACTTACAGGGGGCGCGGGTCAGCCCCAGCATTTT. Residues: CASSLLTGGAGQPQHF.

This chain connects TRBV5-1 to TRBJ2-3; D may be TRBD2 (5 bases). The CDR3 sequence is 15 residues long. With 0 bases removed from V and 4 bases from J, the gap between germline ends came to 12 bases. Germline loops: CDR1 SGHRS, CDR2 YFSETQ. This CDR3 reads CASSLGRSGADTQYF. DNA for the CDR3: TGCGCCAGCAGCTTGGGGAGGTCTGGCGCAGATACGCAGTATTTT.

DNA of the CDR3: TGCGCCAGCAGTCAATCCCTGCGGGGCCACGGGGCCCTCCACTTT. Encoded protein: CASSQSLRGHGALHF. This chain joins TRBV23-1 and TRBJ1-6, with D tentatively TRBD1 (5 bases). TRBV23-1 is identified as an open reading frame with a role that is uncertain. This CDR3 region has 15 residues. Trimming removed 0 bases from V and 14 bases from J, with 17 bases in between.

This chain links TRBV6-5 with TRBJ2-5; the D gene is possibly TRBD2 (6 bases). The CDR3 is made up of 16 amino acids. Trimming took off 1 base at V and 5 bases at J, with 17 bases between the two ends. Per germline, CDR1 MNHEY and CDR2 SVGAGI. The CDR3 DNA is TGTGCCAGCAGTTACTGGAGGGGTAGAGGGGAGGAGACCCAGTACTTC. This gives the protein CASSYWRGRGEETQYF.

A single count supports this clone. The chain couples TRBV12-5 to TRBJ2-6; 7 bases align to TRBD1. V dropped 1 base and J dropped 0; count of bases not matched to a gene: 3. This CDR3 is 17 amino acids long. The germline V gene encodes CDR1 LGHNT and CDR2 FRNRAP. The CDR3 sequence: CASGLGQGISGANVLTF. Here the CDR3 DNA reads TGTGCTAGTGGTTTGGGACAGGGCATCTCTGGGGCCAACGTCCTGACTTTC.

The chain joins TRBV29-1 to TRBJ2-3, with 16 bases identical to TRBD2. Germline-derived CDR1 and CDR2 are SQVTM and ANQGSEA. V dropped 1 base and J dropped 10; count of bases not matched to a gene: 5. The CDR3 is 15 amino acids. CDR3 coding DNA: TGCAGCGTTGAAGCTGGGACTAGCGGGAGGGTTCCGCAGTATTTT. This gives the protein CSVEAGTSGRVPQYF.

The rearrangement joins TRBV19 to TRBJ2-3, with D possibly matching TRBD2 (5 bases). The germline CDR1 and CDR2 sequences are LNHDA and SQIVND (reference sequence). This CDR3 has 13 amino acids. Trimming took 8 bases from V and 5 from J, leaving 14 bases between them. CDR3 protein: CASSPGFQDTQYF. The CDR3 DNA is TGTGCCAGTTCCCCGGGATTCCAAGATACGCAGTATTTT. The variable domain in full, completed from reference TRBV19 and TRBJ2-3, reads DGGITQSPKYLFRKEGQNVTLSCEQNLNHDAMYWYRQDPGQGLRLIYYSQIVNDFQKGDIAEGYSVSREKKESFPLTVTSAQKNPTAFYLCASSPGFQDTQYFGPGTRLTVL.

The chain is built from TRBV10-2 and TRBJ2-5; D not resolved. The CDR3 extends over 15 amino acids. CDR1 WSHSY and CDR2 SAAADI come from the germline V gene. Between the trimmed V and J ends, which lost 6 bases and 4 bases, there was a span of 18 bases. Written as DNA, the CDR3 is TGCGCCAGCAGGACCACTGCGAGGCGAGGAGAGACCCAGTACTTC. Translating it yields CASRTTARRGETQYF.

This chain connects TRBV6-5 to TRBJ1-6, with unresolved D. The CDR3 runs 14 residues. V lost 5 bases to trimming and J lost 9 bases, with 14 bases between them. In germline, CDR1 is MNHEY, CDR2 SVGAGI. The DNA for the CDR3 is TGTGCCAGCAGTAACAGCCGGCAAGGTTCACCCCTCCACTTT. Residues: CASSNSRQGSPLHF.

This chain links TRBV7-3 with TRBJ1-4; D perhaps matches TRBD1 (5 bases). The CDR3 extends over 15 amino acids. CDR1 SGHTA and CDR2 FQGTGA come from the germline V gene. V lost 4 bases and J 3 bases, leaving 12 bases between the germline ends. CDR3 residues: CASSSGQSSNEKLFF. As DNA, the CDR3 is TGTGCCAGCAGCTCCGGACAATCGTCTAATGAAAAACTGTTTTTT.

The V call is TRBV28, the J call TRBJ1-5, with 8 bases fitting TRBD1. The V gene end was trimmed by 6 bases and the J gene end by 7 bases; junction bases not matched to a gene: 11. The CDR3 loop spans 15 amino acids. Germline V gene lookup returns CDR1 MDHEN and CDR2 SYDVKM. The DNA for the CDR3 is TGTGCCAGCAGGCCGGAGGACAGGGTTGGGCAGCCCCAGCATTTT. Translating it yields CASRPEDRVGQPQHF.

The chain is built from TRBV25-1 and TRBJ2-1; D gene uncertain. The ends were cut back, 1 base at V and 5 bases at J, with 15 bases in the middle. This CDR3 has 16 residues. The germline gives CDR1 MGHDK, CDR2 SYGVNS. DNA for the CDR3: TGTGCCAGCAGTGAATTTCAAGCAGCACGGGACAATGAGCAGTTCTTC. Amino acids: CASSEFQAARDNEQFF. Complete variable domain (other parts from reference TRBV25-1 and TRBJ2-1): EADIYQTPRYLVIGTGKKITLECSQTMGHDKMYWYQQDPGMELHLIHYSYGVNSTEKGDLSSESTVSRIRTEHFPLTLESARPSHTSQYLCASSEFQAARDNEQFFGPGTRLTVL.

The CDR3 sequence: CASSYQDRDYNEQFF. The CDR3 bases are TGTGCCAGCAGTTACCAGGACAGAGACTACAATGAGCAGTTCTTC. The rearrangement links TRBV6-5 to TRBJ2-1; D is perhaps TRBD1 (6 bases). The ends were cut back, 2 bases at V and 3 bases at J, with 11 bases in the middle. Per the germline V gene, CDR1 is MNHEY and CDR2 is SVGAGI. The length of the CDR3 is 15 residues.

This sequence joins TRBV19 and TRBJ2-3, with TRBD1 as a possible D gene (6 bases). Trimming shortened V by 3 bases and J by 0 bases, and 13 bases separated the two germline ends. CDR3 size: 16 residues. The germline gives CDR1 LNHDA, CDR2 SQIVND (reference sequence). The CDR3 loop reads CASSMLGASSTDTQYF. The CDR3 region has the DNA TGTGCCAGTAGTATGTTGGGGGCGAGTAGCACAGATACGCAGTATTTT.